This T cell receptor (beta chain) came from a study of shared clonotypes between healthy human individuals. In regard to this clone: The antigen is not known.

Execution of the assay was at deep level. The input for sorted-subset replicate PCRs was around 0.2 ug DNA, tens of thousands of T cell genomes. TCRdb keeps only in-frame clones here, not all; method: immunoSEQ multiplex PCR. Here the sample spans about 820,000 clones, almost 95% being singletons. The naive CD8 subset, CD45RO-negative cells positively selected for CCR7, excluded terminally differentiated effector memory CD45RA+ cells. All participating donors were Caucasian adults from Nashville, Tennessee. V was clipped by 8 bases and J by 5 bases, with 12 bases between them. Germline CDR1 is SQVTM and CDR2 is ANQGSEA. The CDR3 spans 12 residues. Findings of the study overall: Generally, estimated richness proved larger in naive subsets than it did in memory subsets.

The chain couples TRBV29-1 to TRBJ1-4, with D possibly being TRBD1 (5 bases). This TCR was recovered from a man under 40 in good health. The sequencing input was naive CD8+ T cells sorted from blood. The CDR3 loop is CSSRDLNEKLFF. Written as DNA, the CDR3 is TGCAGCTCACGGGACTTGAATGAAAAACTGTTTTTT.